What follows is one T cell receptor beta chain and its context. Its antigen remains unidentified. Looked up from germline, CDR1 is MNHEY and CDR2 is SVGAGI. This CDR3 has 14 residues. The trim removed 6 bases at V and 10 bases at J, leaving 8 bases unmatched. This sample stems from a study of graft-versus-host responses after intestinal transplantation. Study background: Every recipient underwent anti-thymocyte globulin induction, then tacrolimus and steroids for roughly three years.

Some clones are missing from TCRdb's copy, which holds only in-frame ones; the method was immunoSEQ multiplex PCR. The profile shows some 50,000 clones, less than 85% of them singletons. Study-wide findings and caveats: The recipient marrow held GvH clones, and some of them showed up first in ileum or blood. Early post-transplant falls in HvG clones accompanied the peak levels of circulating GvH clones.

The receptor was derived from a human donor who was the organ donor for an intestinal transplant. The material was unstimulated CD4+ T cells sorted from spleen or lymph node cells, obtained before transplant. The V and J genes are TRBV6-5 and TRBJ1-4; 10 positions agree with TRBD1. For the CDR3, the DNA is TGTGCCAGCAGCCGCGGGACAGGGGACGGAAAACTGTTTTTT. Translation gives CASSRGTGDGKLFF.